This entry is about one TCR beta chain. Trimming took off 0 bases at V and 1 base at J, with 18 bases between the two ends. Germline values: CDR1 LGHDT, CDR2 YNNKEL (reference sequence). The length of the CDR3 is 18 residues. Libraries were prepared by immunoSEQ multiplex PCR; TCRdb keeps only in-frame clonotypes and omits some of them. Counted here are around 100,000 clones, 80% to 90% occurring once; the ten biggest clones make up about 18%. This record comes from a study of control samples from healthy donors and cancer patients. The clonotype comes from a man aged 55 to 69 with lung cancer. Source material: PBMCs. This chain uses TRBV3-1 (or the pseudogene TRBV3-2) with TRBJ1-1, with D maybe TRBD1 (5 bases). In DNA form, the CDR3 reads TGTGCCAGCAGCCAAGACAGGGCCAGCAAAAGGGGGAACACTGAAGCTTTCTTT. The encoded protein is CASSQDRASKRGNTEAFF.